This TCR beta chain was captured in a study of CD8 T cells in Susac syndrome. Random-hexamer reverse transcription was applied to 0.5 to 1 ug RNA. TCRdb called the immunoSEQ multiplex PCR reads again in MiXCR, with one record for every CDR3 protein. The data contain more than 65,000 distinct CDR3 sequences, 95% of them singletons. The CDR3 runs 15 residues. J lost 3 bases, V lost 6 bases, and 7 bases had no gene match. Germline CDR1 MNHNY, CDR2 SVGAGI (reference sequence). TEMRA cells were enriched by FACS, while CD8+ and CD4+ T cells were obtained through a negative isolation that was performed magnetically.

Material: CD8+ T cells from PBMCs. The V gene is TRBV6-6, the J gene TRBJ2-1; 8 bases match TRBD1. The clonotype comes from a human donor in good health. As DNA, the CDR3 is TGTGCCAGCAGCCTTGACAGGGGAAGCTACAATGAGCAGTTCTTC. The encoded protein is CASSLDRGSYNEQFF.